This is a list of T cell receptor beta chains from one sample in a study of blood T cell repertoires in COVID-19. The data were produced by immunoSEQ multiplex PCR, yet TCRdb's version contains in-frame clones alone and is incomplete. This table holds 180,000 or so clones, approximately 90% found once. The sample comprised PBMCs or T cells enriched from blood (not recorded which). These receptors all stem from a woman aged 18 to 35 who had recovered from COVID-19. CDR3s include the opening cysteine and the closing phenylalanine or tryptophan. The D gene is left open where the match is weak. Only part of the rows carry a size: once, few, many, or a class if the clone is expanded.

DNA | CDR3 | size | V | D | J
TGTGCCAGCAGCGCTCCGGGACAGGGAAACTATGGCTACACCTTC | CASSAPGQGNYGYTF | . | TRBV6-5 | TRBD1 | TRBJ1-2
TGTGCCAGCAGCGTCTGGGCCAGGGAGGAAAAGACCCAGTACTTC | CASSVWAREEKTQYF | . | TRBV11-1 | . | TRBJ2-5
TGCAGTGCTAGTCTCACAGGGCGTGGTAACTATGGCTACACCTTC | CSASLTGRGNYGYTF | . | TRBV20-1 | . | TRBJ1-2
TGTGCCTGGGGGCGACAGTCCTTAGAACATCAGCCCCAGCATTTT | CAWGRQSLEHQPQHF | few | TRBV30 | . | TRBJ1-5
TGTGCCAGCAGCTTAGTGGCACCGTATTCACCCCTCCACTTT | CASSLVAPYSPLHF | . | TRBV5-6 | . | TRBJ1-6
TGTGCCAGCAGTCCACGACTAGCGGGAGGGGGGACCGGGGAGCTGTTTTTT | CASSPRLAGGGTGELFF | . | TRBV6-6 | TRBD2 | TRBJ2-2
TGCGCCAGCAGCTTGGAGGGGCCCACCGGGGAGCTGTTTTTT | CASSLEGPTGELFF | . | TRBV5-1 | . | TRBJ2-2
TGTGCCAGCAGTGAAGCCGGGACATCCAAAGGCTACACCTTC | CASSEAGTSKGYTF | . | TRBV6-1 | . | TRBJ1-2
TGTGCCAGCAGTTTACAGAACTATGGCTACACCTTC | CASSLQNYGYTF | . | TRBV12-3/TRBV12-4 | . | TRBJ1-2
TGCAGTGCTAGTACTAGCGGGAGGTGGCAGTACTTC | CSASTSGRWQYF | once | TRBV20-1 | TRBD2 | TRBJ2-7
TGCGCCAGCAGAGAAGCGGGGTGGGATACGCAGTATTTT | CASREAGWDTQYF | . | TRBV5-1 | TRBD2 | TRBJ2-3
TGTGCCAGCAGTTACTCGATTGCAGCGAACACCGGGGAGCTGTTTTTT | CASSYSIAANTGELFF | . | TRBV6-5 | . | TRBJ2-2
TGTGCCAGCAGCTTGGGACAGGGATTTAACTATGGCTACACCTTC | CASSLGQGFNYGYTF | . | TRBV7-2 | TRBD1 | TRBJ1-2
TGCGCCAGCAGCCAATCGAAAAATGATCACTTCTACAATGAGCAGTTCTTC | CASSQSKNDHFYNEQFF | . | TRBV4-1 | . | TRBJ2-1
TGTGCCAGCAAACCAACAGCGGCTAGCGGGGAGCTGTTTTTT | CASKPTAASGELFF | . | TRBV27 | . | TRBJ2-2
TGTGCCAGCAGCCCTGGGCGGGAACGGGCGCAGTTCTTC | CASSPGRERAQFF | . | TRBV7-3 | . | TRBJ2-1
TGTGCCAGCAGCTTGGACGCAGGTTCTGGGGCCAACGTCCTGACTTTC | CASSLDAGSGANVLTF | once | TRBV5-4 | . | TRBJ2-6
TGTGCCAGCAGTTCGATCACTCCCTACGAGCAGTACTTC | CASSSITPYEQYF | once | TRBV27 | . | TRBJ2-7
TGTGCCAGCAGTCCTACTGGACTTCCGGGGGGCTCTAGGGATACGCAGTATTTT | CASSPTGLPGGSRDTQYF | . | TRBV6-6 | . | TRBJ2-3
TGCGCCAGCAGCTTGGATGGGTTACAGGGGGAAACTGGGGCCAACGTCCTGACTTTC | CASSLDGLQGETGANVLTF | . | TRBV5-1 | TRBD1 | TRBJ2-6
TGTGCCAGCAGCCTGGGGACAGCCGAGCAGTTCTTC | CASSLGTAEQFF | . | TRBV7-2 | TRBD1 | TRBJ2-1
TGCGCCAGCAGCCAAGAAGGCGACGGGGGGTGGACTGAAGCTTTCTTT | CASSQEGDGGWTEAFF | . | TRBV4-3 | . | TRBJ1-1
TGTGCCAGCAGCTCCGGGAGCTACTTCACAGATACGCAGTATTTT | CASSSGSYFTDTQYF | once | TRBV7-6 | . | TRBJ2-3
TGTGCCAGCAAGTTCGGGACTAGCGGGTACAATGAGCAGTTCTTC | CASKFGTSGYNEQFF | . | TRBV27 | TRBD2 | TRBJ2-1
TGTGCCATCAGTGATTCGGTTGGGACTACCGACTTC | CAISDSVGTTDF | . | TRBV10-3 | TRBD2 | TRBJ2-7
TGCGCCAGCAGCGCATTTGGGAGAGGGACAGGGCCCTACGAGCAGTACTTC | CASSAFGRGTGPYEQYF | . | TRBV5-1 | TRBD1 | TRBJ2-7
TGTGCCAGCAGGGAAGGGGACTTTTCAGATACGCAGTATTTT | CASREGDFSDTQYF | . | TRBV2 | . | TRBJ2-3
TGTGCCAGCAGTTTACAGGGAGGGCGGAATCAGCCCCAGCATTTT | CASSLQGGRNQPQHF | once | TRBV6-5 | . | TRBJ1-5
TGCGCCAGCAGCTCCGGGGGGACAGATACGCAGTATTTT | CASSSGGTDTQYF | . | TRBV5-1 | TRBD2 | TRBJ2-3
TGTGCCAGCTCACCACTTACAGCTTCCTACGAGCAGTACTTC | CASSPLTASYEQYF | . | TRBV18 | . | TRBJ2-7
TGTGCCAGCAGCGTAGCTCCTACCCGGGGCTATGGCTACACCTTC | CASSVAPTRGYGYTF | . | TRBV9 | . | TRBJ1-2
TGTGCCAGTATGTCCGCGTTCCAAGAGACCCAGTACTTC | CASMSAFQETQYF | once | TRBV19 | . | TRBJ2-5
TGTGCCAGCAGGGGGACTAGCGGGAGTTCAGGGGAGCTGTTTTTT | CASRGTSGSSGELFF | . | TRBV2 | TRBD2 | TRBJ2-2
TGTGCCAGCAGTTTTTCAGTCTACGAGCAGTACTTC | CASSFSVYEQYF | . | TRBV12-3/TRBV12-4 | . | TRBJ2-7
TGTGCCAGCAGCCACCCAAGGGCGGGCTTAAACTACGAGCAGTACTTC | CASSHPRAGLNYEQYF | . | TRBV14 | . | TRBJ2-7
TGTGCCATCAGTGAAGATAGCGGGAGGGGGTCGAGAGATACGCAGTATTTT | CAISEDSGRGSRDTQYF | . | TRBV10-3 | TRBD2 | TRBJ2-3
TGTGCCAGCAAGGGAGGGGATCAGCCCCAGCATTTT | CASKGGDQPQHF | . | TRBV25-1 | . | TRBJ1-5
TGTGCCAGCAGTTACTTCGGCGGGTTCGAGCAGTACTTC | CASSYFGGFEQYF | once | TRBV6-5 | . | TRBJ2-7
TGTGCCAGCAGCAACCCTGCTACCCGGGAGGCCAACAATGAGCAGTTCTTC | CASSNPATREANNEQFF | . | TRBV7-9 | TRBD2 | TRBJ2-1
TGTGCCAGCAGTGAAGGGACAGGGGGTCACGAGCAGTACTTC | CASSEGTGGHEQYF | once | TRBV6-1 | TRBD1 | TRBJ2-7
TGTGCCAGCAGCGTAGGACTTATAAGAGGAAGGGACATGACTTATGGCTACACCTTC | CASSVGLIRGRDMTYGYTF | . | TRBV9 | . | TRBJ1-2
TGTGCCAGCACGCCCGGACAGGGATCGAAAAACATTCAGTACTTC | CASTPGQGSKNIQYF | . | TRBV28 | TRBD1 | TRBJ2-4
TGTGCCAGCTCACCTCGAGCTAATGAGCAGTACTTC | CASSPRANEQYF | . | TRBV18 | . | TRBJ2-7
TGTGCCAGCAGCTTGGTCAGGGGCAAAGGCGACGAGCAGTACTTC | CASSLVRGKGDEQYF | once | TRBV5-6 | . | TRBJ2-7
TGTGCTAGTGGTTTCGGTTGGAGCAATCAGCCCCAGCATTTT | CASGFGWSNQPQHF | . | TRBV12-5 | . | TRBJ1-5
TGCGCCAGCAGGGGTAGCGGGAAGAACTACGAGCAGTACTTC | CASRGSGKNYEQYF | . | TRBV10-1 | TRBD2 | TRBJ2-7
TGTGCCAGCAGCTTAGGGGGAACAGGCTTGATAGCTTTCTTT | CASSLGGTGLIAFF | . | TRBV7-9 | . | TRBJ1-1
TGCAGCGTAGTACAGGGGTATGGCTACACCTTC | CSVVQGYGYTF | . | TRBV29-1 | TRBD1 | TRBJ1-2
TGTGCCAGCAGTCAACGAACCGGGACAACCACGAACACTGAAGCTTTCTTT | CASSQRTGTTTNTEAFF | . | TRBV6-7 | . | TRBJ1-1